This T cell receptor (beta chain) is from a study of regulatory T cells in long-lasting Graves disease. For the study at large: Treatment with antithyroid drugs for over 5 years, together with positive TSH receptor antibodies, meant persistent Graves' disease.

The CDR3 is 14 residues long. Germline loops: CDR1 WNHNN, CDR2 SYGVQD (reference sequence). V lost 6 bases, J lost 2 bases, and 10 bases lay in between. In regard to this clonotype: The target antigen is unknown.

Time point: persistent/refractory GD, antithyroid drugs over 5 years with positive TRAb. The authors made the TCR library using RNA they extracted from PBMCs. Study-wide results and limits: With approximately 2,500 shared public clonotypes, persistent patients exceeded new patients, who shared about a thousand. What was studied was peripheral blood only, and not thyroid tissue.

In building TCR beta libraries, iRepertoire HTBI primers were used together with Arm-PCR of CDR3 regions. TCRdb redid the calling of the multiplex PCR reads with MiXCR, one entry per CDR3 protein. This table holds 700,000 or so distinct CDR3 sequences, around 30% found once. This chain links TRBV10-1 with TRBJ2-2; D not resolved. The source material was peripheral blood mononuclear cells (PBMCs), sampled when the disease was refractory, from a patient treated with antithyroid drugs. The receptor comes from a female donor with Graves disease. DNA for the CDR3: TGCGCCAGCAGGAAGGCCCGTAACACCGGGGAGCTGTTTTTT. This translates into CASRKARNTGELFF.